Shown below are 9 T cell receptor beta chains from a single sample sequenced in a study of cytomegalovirus exposure and HLA in healthy donors. The PCR was carried out with 60 Vbeta primers and 13 Jbeta primers. The protocol was immunoSEQ multiplex PCR, while the TCRdb copy is restricted to in-frame clones and leaves out a portion. This repertoire shows over 100,000 clones, around 73% found once; its top ten account for 1.5% to 2%. The material sequenced was PBMCs. These receptors were obtained from a woman aged 40 to 55 in good health and CMV-seronegative.

The chain joins TRBV5-1 to TRBJ1-1; 7 bases line up with TRBD1. J was trimmed by 1 base and V by 0 bases; bases with no gene match: 3. Per the germline V gene, CDR1 is SGHRS and CDR2 is YFSETQ. The CDR3 totals 15 residues. For the CDR3, the DNA is TGCGCCAGCAGCTTGGGTCGACAGGGGAACACTGAAGCTTTCTTT. Amino acid sequence: CASSLGRQGNTEAFF.

Concerning this clone: In the same sample, other DNA sequences code for this CDR3. The chain is built from TRBV5-1 and TRBJ1-2, with TRBD1 identical over 11 bases. The CDR3 runs to 15 residues. CDR1 SGHRS and CDR2 YFSETQ come from the germline V gene. Trimming cost V 0 bases and J 5 bases; bases outside gene matches: 3. The CDR3: CASSLVGTGGYGYTF. In DNA, the CDR3 is TGCGCCAGCAGCTTGGTTGGGACAGGGGGATATGGCTACACCTTC.

The chain combines TRBV7-9 with TRBJ1-4; 9 bases line up with TRBD1. Per the germline V gene, CDR1 is SEHNR and CDR2 is FQNEAQ (reference sequence). CDR3 length: 13 amino acids. After removal of 1 base from V and 10 bases from J, the junction contained 1 base not matched to a gene. For the CDR3, the DNA is TGTGCCAGCAGCTTAGGACAGGGGGTAAAACTGTTTTTT. Its protein is CASSLGQGVKLFF.

This chain connects TRBV28 to TRBJ2-1; unclear D gene. The CDR3 covers 15 residues. Trimming left V 3 bases short and J 2 bases short, with 11 bases between. CDR1 and CDR2 (germline): MDHEN, SYDVKM. The CDR3 nucleotides are TGTGCCAGCAGTTTGCGACATACCCCCTACAATGAGCAGTTCTTC. It yields the protein CASSLRHTPYNEQFF.

The chain carries TRBV6-5 and TRBJ1-2; 7 bases match TRBD1. This CDR3 comprises 15 residues. Germline-derived CDR1 and CDR2 are MNHEY and SVGAGI. The J segment lost 8 bases and the V segment lost 0 bases, leaving 9 bases of the junction unmatched. In DNA form, the CDR3 reads TGTGCCAGCAGTTACTCGTGGTCCAGGGGGGAAGGCTACACCTTC. Translation gives CASSYSWSRGEGYTF.

This chain links TRBV10-3 with TRBJ2-7; no firm D call. The germline V gene has CDR1 ENHRY and CDR2 SYGVKD. CDR3 length: 12 amino acids. V lost 3 bases, J lost 5 bases, and 8 bases lay in between. CDR3 amino acids: CAISESRDEQYF. CDR3 DNA sequence: TGTGCCATCAGTGAATCCCGCGACGAGCAGTACTTC.

The chain has TRBV7-2 and TRBJ2-5, with unresolved D. V gave up 1 base and J gave up 7 bases, with 13 bases separating them. CDR1 is SGHTA, CDR2 FQGNSA, per germline. The CDR3 runs 14 residues. CDR3 bases: TGTGCCAGCAGCTTAGAAGTCCTCACGGGGACCCAGTACTTC. Residues: CASSLEVLTGTQYF.

This clone was seen just once. The rearrangement joins TRBV28 to TRBJ2-7, with 11 bases that match TRBD2. Germline CDR1 and CDR2: MDHEN and SYDVKM. With V trimmed by 5 bases and J by 6 bases, 6 bases remained unmatched. CDR3 length: 14 residues. CDR3 protein: CASSTTSGRSEQYF. CDR3 coding DNA: TGTGCCAGCAGTACTACTAGCGGGAGATCCGAGCAGTACTTC.

The rearrangement links TRBV7-2 to TRBJ1-1; 9 nucleotides match TRBD1. The trim removed 1 base at V and 6 bases at J, leaving 12 bases unmatched. The CDR3 is 17 amino acids. CDR1 is SGHTA, CDR2 FQGNSA, per germline. This chain's CDR3 is CASSLDPPDRGSAEAFF. The CDR3 nucleotides are TGTGCCAGCAGCTTAGACCCCCCGGACAGGGGAAGTGCTGAAGCTTTCTTT.